Listed here is a single T cell receptor beta chain. No antigen is known for it. These data are taken from a study of CD4+ T cells in melanoma. Sequencing used immunoSEQ multiplex PCR; TCRdb keeps in-frame clones, though not all of them. Here the sample spans about 120,000 clones, around 92% being singletons. Whole-study results and caveats: CD8+ T cell, macrophage and B cell function reportedly correlated with neoantigen-specific CD4+ T cells. In melanoma, neoantigen-specific CD4+ T cells reportedly differed in differentiation state.

Germline CDR1 reads LNHNV; CDR2 reads YYDKDF (reference sequence). This CDR3 has 16 amino acids. V dropped 8 bases and J dropped 6; count of bases not matched to a gene: 14. The sequence was obtained from a human donor with melanoma. Specimen: peripheral blood. The chain links TRBV15 to TRBJ2-3, with 10 bases fitting TRBD1. CDR3 DNA sequence: TGTGCCACCGGGGGGACAGGGGTACCGCCTCGGGATACGCAGTATTTT. Amino acid sequence: CATGGTGVPPRDTQYF.